A single sample is the source of the 11 T cell receptor beta chains below, sequenced in a study of T cell repertoires in ileal Crohn's disease. Stated time point: neoterminal ileum biopsy at postoperative endoscopy, about 6 months after surgery. Sequencing used immunoSEQ multiplex PCR; TCRdb keeps in-frame clones, though not all of them. The repertoire has a few thousand clones, 82% of them found once; the top ten carry roughly 4.5%. The material sequenced was ileal tissue. These TCRs come from an adult with Crohn's disease.

The V call is TRBV4-1, the J call TRBJ2-3; D is perhaps TRBD2 (5 bases). The CDR3 is 18 residues long. Per the germline V gene, CDR1 is MGHRA and CDR2 is YSYEKL. V was cut by 0 bases and J by 4 bases, with 20 bases left in between. The CDR3 here is CASSQEVGGRPPADTQYF. CDR3 coding DNA: TGCGCCAGCAGCCAAGAAGTAGGCGGGCGCCCCCCCGCAGATACGCAGTATTTT.

The chain employs TRBV7-2 and TRBJ2-1; D gene ambiguous. The CDR3 spans 11 residues. Trimming removed 10 bases at V and 4 bases at J, with 8 bases between. The germline gives CDR1 SGHTA, CDR2 FQGNSA. The CDR3: CAIRRYNEQFF. DNA of the CDR3: TGTGCCATCCGACGGTACAATGAGCAGTTCTTC.

The J gene is TRBJ2-7, the V gene TRBV4-3, with 7 positions matching TRBD2. Trimming removed 5 bases from V and 3 bases from J; junction bases left unmatched: 13. The CDR3 spans 16 residues. CDR1 is LGHNA, CDR2 YSLEER, per germline. The CDR3, as DNA: TGCGCCAGCAGCGCCCAACCCGGGGAGGGGAACTACGAGCAGTACTTC. Residues: CASSAQPGEGNYEQYF.

The chain is built from TRBV15 and TRBJ2-6; D is ambiguous. In germline, CDR1 is LNHNV, CDR2 YYDKDF (reference sequence). Trimming stripped 0 bases from V and 1 base from J, with 1 base between. The CDR3 is 14 residues long. CDR3 amino acids: CATSRDSGANVLTF. As DNA, the CDR3 is TGTGCCACCAGCAGAGATTCTGGGGCCAACGTCCTGACTTTC. The full variable domain, completed using reference TRBV15 and TRBJ2-6, is DAMVIQNPRYQVTQFGKPVTLSCSQTLNHNVMYWYQQKSSQAPKLLFHYYDKDFNNEADTPDNFQSRRPNTSFCFLDIRSPGLGDTAMYLCATSRDSGANVLTFGAGSRLTVL.

This chain links TRBV6-4 with TRBJ2-3, with unresolved D. V shed 2 bases and J shed 2 bases, with 8 bases lying between them. The germline V gene encodes CDR1 MRHNA and CDR2 SNTAGT. This CDR3 region has 14 residues. CDR3 amino acids: CASSDGTDTDTQYF. The CDR3 bases are TGTGCCAGCAGTGACGGAACGGACACAGATACGCAGTATTTT.

J is TRBJ2-3 and V is TRBV5-8, with 9 bases identical to TRBD1. The CDR3 totals 19 residues. With V trimmed by 4 bases and J by 0 bases, 15 bases remained unmatched. Germline CDR1 SGHTS, CDR2 YDEGEE. CDR3 bases: TGTGCCAGCAGCCCCAACCTGGGACAGGGAATATCCAGCACAGATACGCAGTATTTT. Translating it yields CASSPNLGQGISSTDTQYF.

The chain employs TRBV15 and TRBJ1-5; D is possibly TRBD1 (5 bases). CDR3 length equals 14 residues. Germline lookup yields CDR1 LNHNV and CDR2 YYDKDF (reference sequence). With 7 bases removed from V and 0 bases from J, the gap between germline ends came to 10 bases. The CDR3 reads CATTGGNSNQPQHF. In DNA, the CDR3 is TGTGCCACCACGGGGGGGAATAGCAATCAGCCCCAGCATTTT.

The V and J genes are TRBV4-2 and TRBJ2-2, with a tentative D call TRBD2 (5 bases). The germline V gene encodes CDR1 LGHNA and CDR2 YNFKEQ. V was trimmed by 0 bases and J by 6 bases, leaving 8 bases between them. The CDR3 length is 14 residues. For the CDR3, the DNA is TGTGCCAGCAGCCAAGAGCGGAGGTCCGGGGAGCTGTTTTTT. Its translation: CASSQERRSGELFF.

The chain uses TRBV11-2 and TRBJ2-1, with D maybe TRBD2 (6 bases). Trimming shortened V by 6 bases and J by 7 bases, and 19 bases separated the two germline ends. The CDR3 has 15 residues. CDR1 and CDR2 from the germline V gene are SGHAT and FQNNGV. This CDR3 reads CASRWMVGGTNEQFF. CDR3 nucleotide sequence: TGTGCCAGCAGGTGGATGGTGGGGGGTACAAATGAGCAGTTCTTC.

The chain carries TRBV6-5 and TRBJ2-2; TRBD1 matches at 7 bases. This CDR3 spans 13 amino acids. V lost 3 bases, J lost 13 bases, and 8 bases stayed unmatched. Germline lookup yields CDR1 MNHEY and CDR2 SVGAGI. CDR3 sequence (DNA): TGTGCCAGCAGTTATGACGTATGGACAGGGCTGTTTTTT. Protein: CASSYDVWTGLFF.

The chain couples TRBV5-4 to TRBJ2-7; TRBD1 matches 7 bases. Germline loops: CDR1 SGHNT, CDR2 YYREEE (reference sequence). This CDR3 has 15 amino acids. J lost 3 bases, V lost 4 bases, and 10 bases had no gene match. For the CDR3, the DNA is TGTGCCAGCAGCCGAAGTGGAACAGGGGTCTACGAGCAGTACTTC. Its protein is CASSRSGTGVYEQYF.